This TCR beta chain was captured in a study of technical replicates of blood from a few donors. Data came from immunoSEQ multiplex PCR; TCRdb stores just in-frame clones and leaves some out. The sample has under 95,000 clones; 95% are singletons. CDR3 length: 14 amino acids. Germline CDR1 and CDR2: SGHRS and YFSETQ. Trimming took off 0 bases at V and 0 bases at J, with 5 bases between the two ends. The V call is TRBV5-1, the J call TRBJ2-3; D not certain. The receptor comes from a human donor in good health. The sample taken for sequencing was T cells isolated from PBMCs. This CDR3 is CASSLAFSTDTQYF. CDR3 DNA: TGCGCCAGCAGCTTGGCCTTTAGCACAGATACGCAGTATTTT.